These 27 T cell receptor beta chains were sequenced from one sample in a study of T-cell reconstitution after alpha-beta-depleted transplantation in children (dated by TCRdb to 2016 to 2017). To prepare the library, PCR was applied. The data were produced on an Illumina HiSeq 2500. Molecular barcoding was employed in the preparation of TCR libraries, with unique molecular identifiers being used to normalize TCRbeta repertoire quantification. The public reads were run again by TCRdb, first through fastp at Q25 and then through MiXCR, and only productive beta chains were kept. One record per CDR3 amino acid sequence lists the most common genes and DNA. Here the sample has 200,000 to 250,000 distinct CDR3 sequences; approximately 11% occur a single time. 28% of the sample comes from the top ten. The treatment or condition label of this sample denotes: allogeneic hematopoietic cell transplantation with graft depleted of TCRalphabeta T cells and CD19 B cells.

The sample in question was PBMCs, obtained before TCRalphabeta/CD19-depleted stem cell transplant. These receptors were obtained from a child less than two years old with acute myeloid leukemia, due to receive a stem cell transplant.

There are many counts of this clonotype. The rearrangement joins TRBV7-2 to TRBJ1-4, with D possibly being TRBD1 (6 bases). Germline CDR1 and CDR2: SGHTA and FQGNSA. Trimming took 3 bases from V and 3 from J, leaving 11 bases between them. The CDR3 extends over 15 amino acids. The CDR3 here is CASSFRGAANEKLFF. CDR3 sequence (DNA): TGTGCCAGCAGCTTCAGGGGAGCGGCTAATGAAAAACTGTTTTTT.

This clonotype was seen many times. The rearrangement uses TRBV15 and TRBJ1-2, with D perhaps matching TRBD1 (6 bases). V lost 0 bases to trimming and J lost 4 bases, with 9 bases between them. CDR1 and CDR2 (germline): LNHNV, YYDKDF (reference sequence). The CDR3 has 14 amino acids. DNA for the CDR3: TGTGCCACCAGCAGAGATACAGGGCCCTATGGCTACACCTTC. Translation: CATSRDTGPYGYTF.

The table lists this clonotype with many counts. This chain joins TRBV29-1 and TRBJ2-7; 11 bases fit TRBD1. Germline V gives CDR1 SQVTM, CDR2 ANQGSEA. The ends lost 6 bases at V and 6 bases at J; junction bases unmatched: 13. CDR3 size: 15 residues. This CDR3 reads CSVRTGGGRISEQYF. CDR3 nucleotide sequence: TGCAGCGTGAGGACAGGGGGCGGGAGGATATCCGAGCAGTACTTC.

This clonotype was seen ten or more times. CDR3: CASSFQGRETQYF. The CDR3 nucleotides read TGTGCCAGCAGCTTTCAAGGGAGGGAGACCCAGTACTTC. The rearrangement uses TRBV7-9 and TRBJ2-5; possibly TRBD2 for D (6 bases). V lost 3 bases and J lost 5, with 10 bases in between. Germline values: CDR1 SEHNR, CDR2 FQNEAQ (reference sequence). The CDR3 is 13 residues long.

Many counts were recorded for this clonotype. The chain uses TRBV20-1 and TRBJ2-7, with 8 bases that match TRBD2. J lost 4 bases, V lost 3 bases, and 14 bases had no gene match. There are 16 residues in the CDR3. Germline V gives CDR1 DFQATT, CDR2 SNEGSKA (reference sequence). CDR3 in amino acids: CSARATRLAGSYEQYF. CDR3 sequence (DNA): TGCAGTGCTAGGGCGACTCGGCTAGCGGGTTCTTACGAGCAGTACTTC.

Note on this clonotype: Given the absence of the conserved phenylalanine or tryptophan at the CDR3 end, a read error is likely. V is TRBV9 and J is TRBJ1-4; the D is unclear. V lost 7 bases, J lost 8 bases, and 27 bases lay in between. CDR1 is SGDLS, CDR2 YYNGEE, per germline. The CDR3 runs 17 residues. DNA for the CDR3: TGTGCCAGCGATACCGGTACCAAAGATATTATTTGGGAAAAACTGTTTCTT. Translating it yields CASDTGTKDIIWEKLFL.

This clonotype was detected ten times or more. The chain employs TRBV12-5 and TRBJ2-1, with D maybe TRBD2 (5 bases). In germline, CDR1 is LGHNT, CDR2 FRNRAP. This CDR3 is built from 15 residues. V lost 4 bases and J lost 0, with 10 bases in between. The chain's CDR3 is CASGSELGSYNEQFF. CDR3 sequence (DNA): TGTGCTAGTGGTTCAGAACTAGGCTCCTACAATGAGCAGTTCTTC.

This clonotype was detected ten times or more. This chain joins TRBV4-1 and TRBJ2-3; a possible D gene is TRBD2 (6 bases). Trimming cost V 0 bases and J 2 bases, with 12 bases left between them. The length of the CDR3 is 16 residues. Germline CDR1 MGHRA, CDR2 YSYEKL. The chain's CDR3 is CASSQDNSGITDTQYF. The CDR3 DNA follows: TGCGCCAGCAGCCAAGATAATAGCGGCATCACAGATACGCAGTATTTT.

This clonotype was counted at least ten times. This chain joins TRBV7-9 and TRBJ2-5; D gene ambiguous. Between the trimmed V and J ends, which lost 6 bases and 3 bases, there was a span of 17 bases. Germline values: CDR1 SEHNR, CDR2 FQNEAQ (reference sequence). The CDR3 sequence is 15 residues long. The CDR3 is CASRLDRSEEETQYF. In DNA, the CDR3 is TGTGCCAGCAGACTGGACCGGTCCGAAGAAGAGACCCAGTACTTC.

This clonotype was seen at least ten times. This chain links TRBV5-1 with TRBJ2-2; D ambiguous. V gave up 0 bases and J gave up 3 bases, with 0 bases separating them. There are 12 residues in the CDR3. Germline assignment: CDR1 SGHRS and CDR2 YFSETQ. The CDR3 DNA sequence: TGCGCCAGCAGCTTGGACACCGGGGAGCTGTTTTTT. Its protein is CASSLDTGELFF.

The chain carries TRBV7-7 and TRBJ2-2; D is ambiguous. V lost 6 bases and J lost 5, with 10 bases in between. CDR3 size: 13 residues. Germline values: CDR1 SSHAT, CDR2 FNYEAQ (reference sequence). The DNA of the CDR3 is TGTGCCAGCAGAGCCCAGTTAACCGGGGAGCTGTTTTTT. Translated, it gives CASRAQLTGELFF.

This clonotype was seen many times. The J gene is TRBJ1-1, the V gene TRBV12-3 or TRBV12-4; D gene unclear. With 3 bases removed from V and 3 bases from J, the gap between germline ends came to 23 bases. The CDR3 has 18 amino acids. The CDR3 loop reads CASSFYLAGVLGYTEAFF. The CDR3 DNA is TGTGCCAGCAGTTTTTACCTCGCGGGAGTTTTAGGGTACACTGAAGCTTTCTTT.

This clonotype was picked up many times. The J gene is TRBJ2-3, the V gene TRBV7-3; 10 nucleotides align to TRBD1. CDR1 and CDR2 (germline): SGHTA, FQGTGA. The V and J ends lost 1 base and 11 bases, in that order; junction bases with no gene match: 6. The CDR3 spans 14 residues. The CDR3 loop reads CASSLNRGQGMQYF. The CDR3 coding sequence is TGTGCCAGCAGCTTAAACAGGGGACAGGGGATGCAGTATTTT.

The chain has TRBV12-3 or TRBV12-4 and TRBJ2-7; D is possibly TRBD2 (5 bases). V lost 3 bases and J lost 2, with 23 bases in between. The CDR3 totals 18 residues. In nucleotides, the CDR3 is TGTGCCAGCAGTTTGGGAGACTACCAGCGGAGTGGTGCCTACGAGCAGTACTTC. Translated: CASSLGDYQRSGAYEQYF.

This clonotype was observed many times. The rearrangement links TRBV29-1 to TRBJ2-3; D unclear. Germline V gene lookup returns CDR1 SQVTM and CDR2 ANQGSEA. The CDR3 runs 12 residues. Trimming left V 0 bases short and J 4 bases short, with 5 bases between. The CDR3 reads CSVEERSDTQYF. CDR3 bases: TGCAGCGTTGAAGAAAGATCAGATACGCAGTATTTT.

This clonotype showed up many times. The chain combines TRBV5-5 with TRBJ2-5, with D possibly TRBD2 on 6 matching bases. The V gene's germline CDR1 is SGHKS and CDR2 YYEKEE (reference sequence). This CDR3 has 14 amino acids. Trimming took 1 base from V and 3 from J, leaving 10 bases between them. The CDR3: CASSLLGGEETQYF. The CDR3 DNA reads TGTGCCAGCAGCTTGTTGGGCGGGGAAGAGACCCAGTACTTC. Full variable domain (remainder filled in from reference TRBV5-5 and TRBJ2-5): DAGVTQSPTHLIKTRGQQVTLRCSPISGHKSVSWYQQVLGQGPQFIFQYYEKEERGRGNFPDRFSARQFPNYSSELNVNALLLGDSALYLCASSLLGGEETQYFGPGTRLLVL.

This clonotype was recorded at least ten times. The chain recombines TRBV12-3 or TRBV12-4 with TRBJ2-7; D unclear. The CDR3 runs 14 residues. Trimming pared 6 bases from V and 7 bases from J, leaving 19 bases between. DNA of the CDR3: TGTGCCAGCAGCCCAAGAAGGTTCGAGTTTGAGCAGTACTTC. Protein sequence: CASSPRRFEFEQYF.

This clonotype has at least ten counts. The chain uses TRBV27 and TRBJ2-7; D is unresolved. V was clipped by 3 bases and J by 2 bases, with 11 bases between them. Germline V gene sequence: CDR1 MNHEY, CDR2 SMNVEV (reference sequence). This CDR3 spans 14 amino acids. As DNA, the CDR3 is TGTGCCAGCAGTTTCAGCGACACGGCCTACGAGCAGTACTTC. Amino acids: CASSFSDTAYEQYF.

The table lists this clonotype with a few counts. The chain is built from TRBV6-5 and TRBJ2-3; 8 bases map to TRBD2. CDR3 length equals 16 residues. Germline values: CDR1 MNHEY, CDR2 SVGAGI. Trimming cost V 4 bases and J 2 bases; bases outside gene matches: 8. CDR3 in DNA: TGTGCCAGCAGTTCGACAACTAGCGGATACACAGATACGCAGTATTTT. Amino acid sequence: CASSSTTSGYTDTQYF.

This chain links TRBV11-2 with TRBJ2-7, with 9 bases matching TRBD2. The germline V gene encodes CDR1 SGHAT and CDR2 FQNNGV. Losses at the gene ends were 0 bases for V and 2 bases for J; bases not matched to a gene: 5. This CDR3 comprises 16 residues. The DNA for the CDR3 is TGTGCCAGCAGCTTAGAGGGTAGCGGGGGAGCCTACGAGCAGTACTTC. Translating gives CASSLEGSGGAYEQYF. Together with reference TRBV11-2 and TRBJ2-7, the CDR3 gives the full variable domain: EAGVAQSPRYKIIEKRQSVAFWCNPISGHATLYWYQQILGQGPKLLIQFQNNGVVDDSQLPKDRFSAERLKGVDSTLKIQPAKLEDSAVYLCASSLEGSGGAYEQYFGPGTRLTVT.

This clonotype was observed many times. V is TRBV10-3 and J is TRBJ2-7; 8 nucleotides agree with TRBD2. With V trimmed by 6 bases and J by 3 bases, 4 bases remained unmatched. The CDR3 covers 13 residues. Germline V gene lookup returns CDR1 ENHRY and CDR2 SYGVKD. The CDR3 coding sequence is TGTGCCATCAGGGGAGCGGGGGACTACGAGCAGTACTTC. Translated: CAIRGAGDYEQYF.

Concerning this clonotype: This may be a read error, as it is one base from a much larger clone. The V gene is TRBV7-9, the J gene TRBJ2-1; TRBD2 agrees at 8 bases. The germline gives CDR1 SEHNR, CDR2 FQNEAQ (reference sequence). The CDR3 spans 14 residues. The CDR3 DNA sequence: TGTGTCAGCAGCTTGAGTAGCGGGGAGGATGAGCAGTTCTTC. It translates to CVSSLSSGEDEQFF.

Ten or more counts support this clonotype. The rearrangement links TRBV20-1 to TRBJ2-2; D gene ambiguous. V dropped 6 bases and J dropped 4 bases, with 15 bases sitting between them. CDR1 and CDR2 from the germline V gene are DFQATT and SNEGSKA (reference sequence). The CDR3 length is 14 residues. The CDR3 coding sequence is TGCAGTGCGCGTGCCGACGGACGCACCGGGGAGCTGTTTTTT. Translation: CSARADGRTGELFF.

At least ten counts were recorded for this clonotype. This sequence joins TRBV21-1 and TRBJ2-7; the table assigns TRBD2, which was not confirmed against the DNA. TRBV21-1 is designated a pseudogene. The CDR3 loop spans 16 amino acids. CDR3 nucleotide sequence: TGTGCCAGCAGCAAGGAAAGCGGGGTCCCCGTAAGGGAGCAGTACTTC. Protein product: CASSKESGVPVREQYF.

This clonotype was picked up many times. The chain is built from TRBV5-5 and TRBJ2-3; 7 bases are shared with TRBD1. CDR1 and CDR2 (germline): SGHKS, YYEKEE (reference sequence). V gave up 0 bases and J gave up 4 bases; unmatched junction bases: 2. The CDR3 length is 14 residues. CDR3 region: CASSLGQGADTQYF. CDR3 nucleotide sequence: TGTGCCAGCAGCTTGGGCCAGGGGGCAGATACGCAGTATTTT.

The chain couples TRBV6-5 to TRBJ1-1; possibly TRBD1 for D (6 bases). Trimming left V 0 bases short and J 4 bases short, with 12 bases between. This CDR3 region has 15 residues. Germline V lookup: CDR1 MNHEY, CDR2 SVGAGI. This CDR3 reads CASSYSQGLATEAFF. The DNA of the CDR3 is TGTGCCAGCAGTTACTCCCAGGGGTTGGCCACTGAAGCTTTCTTT.

J is TRBJ2-5 and V is TRBV30; the match to TRBD2 covers 13 bases. Trimming removed 1 base from V and 7 bases from J; junction bases left unmatched: 6. The CDR3 has 15 residues. Germline V CDR1 and CDR2: GTSNPN, SVGIG (reference sequence). For the CDR3, the DNA is TGTGCCTGGAGTGGAGGACTAGCGGGAGTGGGGACCCAGTACTTC. Protein sequence: CAWSGGLAGVGTQYF.